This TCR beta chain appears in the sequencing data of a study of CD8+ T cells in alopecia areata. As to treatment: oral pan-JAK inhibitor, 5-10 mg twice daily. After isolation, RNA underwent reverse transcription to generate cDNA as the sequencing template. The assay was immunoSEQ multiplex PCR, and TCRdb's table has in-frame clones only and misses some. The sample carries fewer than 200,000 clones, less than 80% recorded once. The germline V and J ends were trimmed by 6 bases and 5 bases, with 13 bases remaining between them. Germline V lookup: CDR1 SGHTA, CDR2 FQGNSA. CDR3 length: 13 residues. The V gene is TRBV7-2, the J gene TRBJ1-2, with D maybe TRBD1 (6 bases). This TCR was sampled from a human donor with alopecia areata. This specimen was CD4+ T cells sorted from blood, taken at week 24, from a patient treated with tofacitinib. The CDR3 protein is CASRYSGQYGYTF. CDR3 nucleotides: TGTGCCAGCAGATACAGTGGACAGTATGGCTACACCTTC. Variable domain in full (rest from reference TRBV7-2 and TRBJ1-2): GAGVSQSPSNKVTEKGKDVELRCDPISGHTALYWYRQSLGQGLEFLIYFQGNSAPDKSGLPSDRFSAERTGGSVSTLTIQRTQQEDSAVYLCASRYSGQYGYTFGSGTRLTVV.